The 5 T cell receptor beta chains in this list originate from one sample, sequenced in a study of vaccination and CD4 T cells after COVID-19. Treatment: roughly 10-day PBMC culture with coronavirus spike peptide pools or control peptides (ViraFEST assay). One should note that the unexposed donor's CD4+ T cells were collected before the COVID-19 pandemic (2011-2018). Sequence data for DNA of cultured CD4+ T cells were generated by the Oncomine TCR Beta short-read assay. Each CDR3 protein gets one entry after TCRdb re-called the PCR reads with MiXCR. The table includes about 9,800 distinct CDR3 sequences, more than 35% detected once. These receptors are not linked to any known antigen. What was sequenced was CD4+ T cells from blood, cultured in vitro. These receptors were taken from a human donor in good health.

The J gene is TRBJ1-2, the V gene TRBV6-5; possibly TRBD1 for D (6 bases). This CDR3 comprises 14 residues. Deletions cut 0 bases from V and 4 bases from J, with 9 bases between. Per the germline V gene, CDR1 is MNHEY and CDR2 is SVGAGI. In DNA form, the CDR3 reads TGTGCCAGCAGTTACTCCTGGGGGGCCTATGGCTACACCTTC. Its translation is CASSYSWGAYGYTF.

J is TRBJ1-1 and V is TRBV6-1, with TRBD1 identical over 7 bases. The germline gives CDR1 MNHNS, CDR2 SASEGT. This CDR3 contains 14 residues. V trimming: 6 bases; J trimming: 0 bases; junction bases outside the gene matches: 4. In DNA form, the CDR3 reads TGTGCCAGCAGACCCGGACAGGTGAACACTGAAGCTTTCTTT. Its protein product is CASRPGQVNTEAFF.

The chain couples TRBV7-2 to TRBJ1-1; D is ambiguous. The CDR3 length is 15 residues. V was shortened by 3 bases and J by 0 bases, with 11 bases between the two germline ends. The germline gives CDR1 SGHTA, CDR2 FQGNSA. DNA for the CDR3: TGTGCCAGCAGCTTTTCGAGGGTGGTGAACACTGAAGCTTTCTTT. Its translation is CASSFSRVVNTEAFF. The whole variable domain, remainder taken from reference TRBV7-2 and TRBJ1-1, is GAGVSQSPSNKVTEKGKDVELRCDPISGHTALYWYRQSLGQGLEFLIYFQGNSAPDKSGLPSDRFSAERTGGSVSTLTIQRTQQEDSAVYLCASSFSRVVNTEAFFGQGTRLTVV.

This clonotype was seen a few times. This rearrangement joins TRBV19 to TRBJ1-2; a possible D gene is TRBD1 (5 bases). V lost 2 bases and J 4 bases, leaving 11 bases between the germline ends. CDR3 length equals 14 residues. Germline assignment: CDR1 LNHDA and CDR2 SQIVND (reference sequence). In DNA, the CDR3 is TGTGCCAGTAGTATAAATGGGGCGCGCTATGGCTACACCTTC. It encodes CASSINGARYGYTF. The full variable domain, in which reference TRBV19 and TRBJ1-2 provide the parts outside the CDR3, is DGGITQSPKYLFRKEGQNVTLSCEQNLNHDAMYWYRQDPGQGLRLIYYSQIVNDFQKGDIAEGYSVSREKKESFPLTVTSAQKNPTAFYLCASSINGARYGYTFGSGTRLTVV.

This clonotype has only a few counts. The genes are TRBV27 and TRBJ2-5, with TRBD2 matching 7 bases. Germline CDR1 is MNHEY and CDR2 is SMNVEV (reference sequence). This CDR3 is built from 13 residues. Losses at the gene ends were 9 bases for V and 2 bases for J; bases not matched to a gene: 6. CDR3 nucleotides: TGTGCCAGTAAAGCGGGGCCACAAGAGACCCAGTACTTC. Its translation: CASKAGPQETQYF.